This T cell receptor beta chain was sequenced during a study of blood T cell repertoires in COVID-19. CDR1 MNHEY and CDR2 SVGEGT come from the germline V gene. V gave up 7 bases and J gave up 5 bases, with 21 bases separating them. The CDR3 loop spans 15 amino acids. Some clones are missing from TCRdb's copy, which holds only in-frame ones; the method was immunoSEQ multiplex PCR. This sample carries approximately 140,000 clones, approximately 88% of them seen once, and the ten largest clones take 4.5% to 5.5%. The chain links TRBV6-2 or TRBV6-3 to TRBJ2-7, with D possibly being TRBD1 (6 bases). The sample comprised PBMCs or T cells enriched from blood (not recorded which). This TCR was recovered from a man aged 40-55 years with acute COVID-19. The CDR3 DNA reads TGTGCCAGCACCCCGGGCCAGGGGCGGGCTAACGAGCAGTACTTC. Its translation is CASTPGQGRANEQYF.